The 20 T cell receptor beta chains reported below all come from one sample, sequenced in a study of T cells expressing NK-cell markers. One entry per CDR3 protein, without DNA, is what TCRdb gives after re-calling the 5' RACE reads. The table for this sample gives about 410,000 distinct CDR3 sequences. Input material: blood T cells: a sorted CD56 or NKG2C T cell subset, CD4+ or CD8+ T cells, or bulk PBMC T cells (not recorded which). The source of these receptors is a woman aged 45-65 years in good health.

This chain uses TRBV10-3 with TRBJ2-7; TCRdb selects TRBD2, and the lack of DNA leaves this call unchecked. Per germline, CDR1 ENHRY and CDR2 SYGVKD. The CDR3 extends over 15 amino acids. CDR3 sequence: CAISESGTTSYEQYF.

The CDR3 spells CASSQDQQGQYF. The chain is built from TRBV3-1 and TRBJ2-7; TCRdb selects TRBD1, and the lack of DNA leaves this call unchecked. Germline CDR1 LGHDT, CDR2 YNNKEL (reference sequence). The CDR3 is 12 residues long.

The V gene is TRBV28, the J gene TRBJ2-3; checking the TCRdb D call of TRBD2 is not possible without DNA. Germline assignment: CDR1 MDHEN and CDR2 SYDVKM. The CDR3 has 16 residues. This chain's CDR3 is CASSLSAGSSTDTQYF.

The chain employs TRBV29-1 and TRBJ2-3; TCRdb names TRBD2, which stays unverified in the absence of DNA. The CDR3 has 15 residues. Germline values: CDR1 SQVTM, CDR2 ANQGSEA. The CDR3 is CSVPRLAKGTDTQYF.

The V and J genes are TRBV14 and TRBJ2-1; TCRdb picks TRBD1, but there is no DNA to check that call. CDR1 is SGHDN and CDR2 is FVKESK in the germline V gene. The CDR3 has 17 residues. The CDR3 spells CASSQHLGGGPRREQFF.

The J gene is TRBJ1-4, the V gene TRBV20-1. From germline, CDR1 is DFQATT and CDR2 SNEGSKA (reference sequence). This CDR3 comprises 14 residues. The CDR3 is CSASSGRDDEKLFF.

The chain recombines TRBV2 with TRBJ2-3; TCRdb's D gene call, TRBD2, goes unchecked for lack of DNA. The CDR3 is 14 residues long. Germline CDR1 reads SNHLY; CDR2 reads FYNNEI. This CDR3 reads CASMLAGRGDTQYF.

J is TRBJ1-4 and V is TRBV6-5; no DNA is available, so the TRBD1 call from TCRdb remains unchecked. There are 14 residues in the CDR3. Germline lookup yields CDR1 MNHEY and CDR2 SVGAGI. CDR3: CASSYSNGAEKLFF.

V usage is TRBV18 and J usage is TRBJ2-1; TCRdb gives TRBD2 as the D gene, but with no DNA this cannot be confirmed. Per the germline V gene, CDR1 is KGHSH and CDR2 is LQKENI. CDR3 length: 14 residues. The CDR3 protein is CASSRLAGESEQFF.

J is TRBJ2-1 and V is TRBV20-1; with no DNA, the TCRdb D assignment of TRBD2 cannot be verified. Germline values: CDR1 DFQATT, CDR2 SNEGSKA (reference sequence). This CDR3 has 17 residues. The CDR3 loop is CSARGSGLAVNNNEQFF.

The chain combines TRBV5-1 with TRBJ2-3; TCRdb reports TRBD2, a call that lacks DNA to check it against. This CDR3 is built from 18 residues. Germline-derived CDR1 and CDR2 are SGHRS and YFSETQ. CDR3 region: CASSRRLAGGSPTDTQYF.

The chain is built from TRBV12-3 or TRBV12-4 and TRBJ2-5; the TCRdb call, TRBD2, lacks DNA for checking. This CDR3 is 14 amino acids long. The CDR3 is CASSLMGGTETQYF.

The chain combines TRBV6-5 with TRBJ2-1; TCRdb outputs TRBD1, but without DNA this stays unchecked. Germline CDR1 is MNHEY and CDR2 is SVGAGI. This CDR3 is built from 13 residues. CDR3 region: CASSYMGGNEQFF.

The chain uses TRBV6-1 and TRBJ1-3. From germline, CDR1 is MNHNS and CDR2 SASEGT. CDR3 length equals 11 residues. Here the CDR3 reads CASMDGNTIYF.

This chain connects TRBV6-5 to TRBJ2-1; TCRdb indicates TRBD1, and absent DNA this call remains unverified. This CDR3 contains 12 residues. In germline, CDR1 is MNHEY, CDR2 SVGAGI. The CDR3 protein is CASSYSPGVQFF.

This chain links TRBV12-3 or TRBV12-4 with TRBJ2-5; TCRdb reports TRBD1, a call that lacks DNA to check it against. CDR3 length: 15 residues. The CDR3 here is CASSQGLGPGETQYF.

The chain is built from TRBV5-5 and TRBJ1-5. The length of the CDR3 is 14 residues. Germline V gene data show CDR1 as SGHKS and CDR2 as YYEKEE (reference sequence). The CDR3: CASSLGLMDQPQHF.

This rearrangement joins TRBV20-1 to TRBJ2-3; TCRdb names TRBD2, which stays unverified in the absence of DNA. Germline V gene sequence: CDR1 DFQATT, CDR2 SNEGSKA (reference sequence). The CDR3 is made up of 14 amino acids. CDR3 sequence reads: CSLVSGRAWDTQYF.

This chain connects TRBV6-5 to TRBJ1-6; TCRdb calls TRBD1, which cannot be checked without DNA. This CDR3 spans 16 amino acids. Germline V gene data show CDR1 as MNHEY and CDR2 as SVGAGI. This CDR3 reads CASRGTGSAYNSPLHF.

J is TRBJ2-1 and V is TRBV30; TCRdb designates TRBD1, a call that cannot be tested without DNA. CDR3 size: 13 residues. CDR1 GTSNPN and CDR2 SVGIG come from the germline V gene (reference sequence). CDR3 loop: CACTGGIYNEQFF. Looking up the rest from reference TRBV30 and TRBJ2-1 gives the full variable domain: SQTIHQWPATLVQPVGSPLSLECTVEGTSNPNLYWYRQAAGRGLQLLFYSVGIGQISSEVPQNLSASRPQDRQFILSSKKLLLSDSGFYLCACTGGIYNEQFFGPGTRLTVL.